This TCR beta chain was sequenced in a study of T-cell reconstitution after alpha-beta-depleted transplantation in children. Unique molecular identifiers were incorporated into the prepared TCRbeta library. TCRdb re-called the PCR reads through MiXCR, storing one row per CDR3 protein. The sample lists some 440,000 distinct CDR3 sequences, 16% occurring once. To note about this clonotype: What it binds is unknown.

Study-level findings and limits: Some patients' high day-60 TCRbeta diversity was attributed to recipient cells surviving conditioning.

With V trimmed by 0 bases and J by 6 bases, 9 bases remained unmatched. The CDR3 runs to 17 residues. CDR1 and CDR2 (germline): KGHDR, SFDVKD. V is TRBV24-1 and J is TRBJ2-1; 8 bases line up with TRBD2. The sample consisted of PBMCs, mostly from graft donor cells, taken 360 days after TCRalphabeta/CD19-depleted stem cell transplant. The sequence was collected from a boy under three years old who had a stem cell transplant for Wiskott-Aldrich syndrome, so the T cells may come from the graft donor. CDR3 sequence (DNA): TGTGCCACCAGTGATTTGCAGCGGGGGTGGGGAACCAATGAGCAGTTCTTC. It encodes CATSDLQRGWGTNEQFF.